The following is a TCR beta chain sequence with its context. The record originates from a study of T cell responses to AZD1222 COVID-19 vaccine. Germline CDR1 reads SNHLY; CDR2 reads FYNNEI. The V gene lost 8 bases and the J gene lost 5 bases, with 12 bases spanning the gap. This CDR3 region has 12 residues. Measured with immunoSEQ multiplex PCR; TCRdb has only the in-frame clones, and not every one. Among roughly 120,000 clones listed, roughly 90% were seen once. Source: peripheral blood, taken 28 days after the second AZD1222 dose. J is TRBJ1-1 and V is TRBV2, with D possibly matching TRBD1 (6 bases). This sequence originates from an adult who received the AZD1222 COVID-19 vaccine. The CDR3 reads CASWRGGTEAFF. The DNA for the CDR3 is TGTGCCAGCTGGCGAGGGGGGACTGAAGCTTTCTTT.